This TCR beta chain was retrieved from a study of blood T cell repertoires in COVID-19. Study summary: Nucleic acid was either cDNA or gDNA, and it came from T cells, B-cell-depleted T cells, or PBMCs.

This clone was found a few times. In assigning cohorts, the study relied on participant-reported clinical history. V dropped 2 bases and J dropped 6; count of bases not matched to a gene: 4. The CDR3 has 14 amino acids. CDR1 MGHRA and CDR2 YSYEKL come from the germline V gene. Sequenced by immunoSEQ multiplex PCR; TCRdb stores in-frame clones only, minus some. The sample carries approximately 210,000 clones, approximately 82% recorded once. The specimen was PBMCs or T cells enriched from blood (not recorded which). The chain uses TRBV4-1 and TRBJ2-1; 7 nucleotides match TRBD1. This receptor was taken from a man between 35 and 55 years old who had recovered from COVID-19. The CDR3 protein is CASSQPTGANEQFF. CDR3 DNA: TGCGCCAGCAGCCAACCCACAGGGGCCAATGAGCAGTTCTTC.